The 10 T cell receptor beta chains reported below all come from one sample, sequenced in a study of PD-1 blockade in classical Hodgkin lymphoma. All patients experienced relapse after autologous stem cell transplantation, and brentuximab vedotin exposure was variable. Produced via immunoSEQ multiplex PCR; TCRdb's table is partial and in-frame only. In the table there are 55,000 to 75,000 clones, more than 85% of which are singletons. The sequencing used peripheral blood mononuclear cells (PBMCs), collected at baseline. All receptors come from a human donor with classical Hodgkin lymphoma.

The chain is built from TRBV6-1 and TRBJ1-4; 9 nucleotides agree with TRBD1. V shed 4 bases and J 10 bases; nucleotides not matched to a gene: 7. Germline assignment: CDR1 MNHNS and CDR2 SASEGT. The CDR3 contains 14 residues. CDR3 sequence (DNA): TGTGCCAGCAGTGGGTTGGGACAGGGTGGAAAACTGTTTTTT. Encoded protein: CASSGLGQGGKLFF.

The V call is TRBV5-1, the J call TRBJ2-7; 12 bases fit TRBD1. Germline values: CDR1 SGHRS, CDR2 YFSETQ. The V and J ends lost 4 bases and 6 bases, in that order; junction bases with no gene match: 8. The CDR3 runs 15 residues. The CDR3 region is CASSLSPGQGAEQYF. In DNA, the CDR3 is TGCGCCAGCAGCCTGTCCCCGGGACAGGGGGCCGAGCAGTACTTC. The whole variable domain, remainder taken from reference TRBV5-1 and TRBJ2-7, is KAGVTQTPRYLIKTRGQQVTLSCSPISGHRSVSWYQQTPGQGLQFLFEYFSETQRNKGNFPGRFSGRQFSNSRSEMNVSTLELGDSALYLCASSLSPGQGAEQYFGPGTRLTVT.

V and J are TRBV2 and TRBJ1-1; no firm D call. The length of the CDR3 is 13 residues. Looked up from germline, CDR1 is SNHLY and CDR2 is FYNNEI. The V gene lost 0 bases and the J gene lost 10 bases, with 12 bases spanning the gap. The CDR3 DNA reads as TGTGCCAGCAGTGAAGCGTGGTCGGGAGGAGCTTTCTTT. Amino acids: CASSEAWSGGAFF.

CDR3 in amino acids: CASSREVSYEQYF. Written as DNA, the CDR3 is TGTGCCAGCAGCCGTGAAGTGTCCTACGAGCAGTACTTC. This chain connects TRBV13 to TRBJ2-7; no clear D. The V gene's germline CDR1 is PRHDT and CDR2 FYEKMQ (reference sequence). There are 13 residues in the CDR3. Trimming left V 5 bases short and J 1 base short, with 9 bases between.

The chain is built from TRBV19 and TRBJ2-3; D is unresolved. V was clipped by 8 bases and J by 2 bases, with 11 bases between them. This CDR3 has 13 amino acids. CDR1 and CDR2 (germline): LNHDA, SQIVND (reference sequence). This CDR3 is CASGSTYTDTQYF. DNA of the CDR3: TGTGCCAGTGGCTCGACTTACACAGATACGCAGTATTTT.

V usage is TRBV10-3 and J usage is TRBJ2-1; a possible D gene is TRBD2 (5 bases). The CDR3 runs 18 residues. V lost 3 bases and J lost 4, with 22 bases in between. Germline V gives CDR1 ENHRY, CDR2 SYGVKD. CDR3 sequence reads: CAISDWVTRRLSYNEQFF. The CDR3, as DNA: TGTGCCATCAGTGATTGGGTAACTAGACGTCTTTCTTACAATGAGCAGTTCTTC.

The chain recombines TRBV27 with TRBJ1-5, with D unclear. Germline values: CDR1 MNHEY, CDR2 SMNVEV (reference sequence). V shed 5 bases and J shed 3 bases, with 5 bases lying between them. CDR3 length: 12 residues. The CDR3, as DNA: TGTGCCAGCAGTCTCTACAATCAGCCCCAGCATTTT. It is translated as CASSLYNQPQHF.

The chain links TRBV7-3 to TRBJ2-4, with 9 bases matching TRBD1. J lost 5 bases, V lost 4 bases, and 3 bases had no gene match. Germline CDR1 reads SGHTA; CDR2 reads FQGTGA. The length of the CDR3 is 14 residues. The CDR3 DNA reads TGTGCCAGCAGCTCGGGACAGGGCGAAAACATTCAGTACTTC. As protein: CASSSGQGENIQYF. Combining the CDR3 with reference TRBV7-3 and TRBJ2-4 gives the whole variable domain GAGVSQTPSNKVTEKGKYVELRCDPISGHTALYWYRQSLGQGPEFLIYFQGTGAADDSGLPNDRFFAVRPEGSVSTLKIQRTERGDSAVYLCASSSGQGENIQYFGAGTRLSVL.

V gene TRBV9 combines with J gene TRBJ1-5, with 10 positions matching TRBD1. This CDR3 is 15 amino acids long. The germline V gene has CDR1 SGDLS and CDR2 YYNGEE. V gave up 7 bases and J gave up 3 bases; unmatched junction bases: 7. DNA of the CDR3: TGTGCCAGCCCGGACAGGGGGGCCCTCAATCAGCCCCAGCATTTT. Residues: CASPDRGALNQPQHF.

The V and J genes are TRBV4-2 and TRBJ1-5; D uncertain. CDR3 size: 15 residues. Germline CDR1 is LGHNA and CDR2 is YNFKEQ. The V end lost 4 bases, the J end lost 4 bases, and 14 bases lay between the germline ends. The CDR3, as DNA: TGTGCCAGCAGCCGAAGTACGACCGTAAATCAGCCCCAGCATTTT. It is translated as CASSRSTTVNQPQHF.